These 17 T cell receptor beta chains were sequenced from one sample in a study of shared clonotypes between healthy human individuals. Assay used: immunoSEQ multiplex PCR; TCRdb lists only in-frame clones, some missing. The data show around 350,000 clones, more than 60% seen once. Specimen: memory CD4+ T cells sorted from blood. As to subset: CD45RA-negative fraction. Receptors originate from a man younger than 40 in good health.

The chain joins TRBV5-4 to TRBJ1-2; 8 bases match TRBD1. Germline trimming cut 2 bases from V and 8 bases from J; bases unmatched to any gene: 2. This CDR3 has 12 residues. CDR1 is SGHNT, CDR2 YYREEE, per germline (reference sequence). CDR3 residues: CASSLDRGGYTF. The DNA of the CDR3 is TGTGCCAGCAGCTTAGACAGGGGCGGCTACACCTTC.

This clone has a handful of counts. In DNA form, the CDR3 reads TGTGCCAGCAGCTTACTACCGGGACCTCAAAGCAATCAGCCCCAGCATTTT. Its translation: CASSLLPGPQSNQPQHF. The V and J genes are TRBV7-2 and TRBJ1-5; tentative D call: TRBD1 (5 bases). CDR1 is SGHTA and CDR2 is FQGNSA in the germline V gene. This CDR3 is built from 17 residues. V lost 2 bases and J 1 base, leaving 15 bases between the germline ends.

V usage is TRBV11-2 and J usage is TRBJ2-3; the D is unclear. Trimming took off 2 bases at V and 8 bases at J, with 14 bases between the two ends. The CDR3 extends over 14 amino acids. The germline gives CDR1 SGHAT, CDR2 FQNNGV. The CDR3 sequence is CASSLFADAATQYF. As DNA, the CDR3 is TGTGCCAGCAGCTTATTCGCCGACGCGGCTACGCAGTATTTT.

A word on this clone: The junction departs from germline at one end; a sequencing error may be responsible. J is TRBJ2-7 and V is TRBV6-1; TRBD2 is a possible D gene (6 bases). Germline assignment: CDR1 MNHNS and CDR2 SASEGT. The CDR3 is 16 amino acids. CDR3 sequence: CASSETSLGGTYGQYF. The CDR3 nucleotides are TGTGCCAGCAGTGAAACCAGTCTGGGGGGAACCTACGGGCAGTACTTC.

For the CDR3, the DNA is TGTGCCAGTTGCGACAGGGGGAACACCGGGGAGCTGTTTTTT. This codes for CASCDRGNTGELFF. V is TRBV19 and J is TRBJ2-2; 8 bases agree with TRBD1. The V gene end was trimmed by 8 bases and the J gene end by 1 base; junction bases not matched to a gene: 3. This CDR3 is 14 amino acids long. Germline V lookup: CDR1 LNHDA, CDR2 SQIVND (reference sequence).

This clone was picked up one time. V and J are TRBV7-2 and TRBJ2-1, with TRBD1 matching over 8 bases. The CDR3 length is 14 residues. Trimming at V came to 5 bases and at J to 2 bases, leaving 2 bases not matched to a gene. The germline gives CDR1 SGHTA, CDR2 FQGNSA. CDR3 protein: CASSLDRAYNEQFF. The CDR3 DNA is TGTGCCAGCAGCCTGGACAGGGCCTACAATGAGCAGTTCTTC.

This sequence joins TRBV5-1 and TRBJ2-2, with D tentatively TRBD1 (6 bases). The germline V and J ends were trimmed by 6 bases and 1 base, with 13 bases remaining between them. Germline assignment: CDR1 SGHRS and CDR2 YFSETQ. There are 15 residues in the CDR3. The chain's CDR3 is CASTAGVWNTGELFF. The CDR3 region has the DNA TGCGCCAGCACCGCAGGGGTCTGGAACACCGGGGAGCTGTTTTTT.

This clone was seen a single time. This rearrangement joins TRBV6-1 to TRBJ1-2; D gene unclear. From germline, CDR1 is MNHNS and CDR2 SASEGT. The CDR3 extends over 13 amino acids. Trimming removed 7 bases from V and 2 bases from J, with 11 bases in between. The CDR3 DNA is TGTGCCAGCATCCTACAGAAAAACTATGGCTACACCTTC. This codes for CASILQKNYGYTF.

The rearrangement links TRBV6-6 to TRBJ1-3; unclear D gene. The germline V and J ends were trimmed by 5 bases and 0 bases, with 5 bases remaining between them. This CDR3 has 13 residues. Germline lookup yields CDR1 MNHNY and CDR2 SVGAGI (reference sequence). This CDR3 reads CASSQNSGNTIYF. For the CDR3, the DNA is TGTGCCAGCAGTCAAAACTCTGGAAACACCATATATTTT.

About this clone itself: This sample includes further DNA sequences coding for the same CDR3. V gene TRBV29-1 combines with J gene TRBJ2-7, with D possibly TRBD1 on 6 matching bases. V lost 3 bases and J 3 bases, leaving 15 bases between the germline ends. CDR3 length equals 14 residues. Germline V gives CDR1 SQVTM, CDR2 ANQGSEA. The DNA of the CDR3 is TGCAGCGTTGATCCGGGACAAGGCCACTACGAGCAGTACTTC. It encodes CSVDPGQGHYEQYF.

The chain uses TRBV6-6 and TRBJ2-1, with 8 bases matching TRBD1. The CDR3 sequence is 13 residues long. From germline, CDR1 is MNHNY and CDR2 SVGAGI (reference sequence). V trimming: 6 bases; J trimming: 6 bases; junction bases outside the gene matches: 4. The CDR3 loop is CASSLTGVNEQFF. CDR3 nucleotide sequence: TGTGCCAGCAGCCTGACAGGGGTCAATGAGCAGTTCTTC.

Comment on this clone: In the same sample, other DNA sequences code for this CDR3. The chain carries TRBV5-1 and TRBJ2-7; 7 bases are a match to TRBD2. V lost 0 bases, J lost 4 bases, and 10 bases stayed unmatched. Germline V CDR1 and CDR2: SGHRS, YFSETQ. The CDR3 is 16 amino acids. The CDR3 sequence: CASSLGTGPGGYEQYF. CDR3 DNA: TGCGCCAGCAGCTTGGGAACAGGTCCGGGGGGATACGAGCAGTACTTC.

The rearrangement joins TRBV16 to TRBJ1-5; 7 bases agree with TRBD1. The CDR3 is made up of 16 amino acids. Trimming removed 2 bases from V and 2 bases from J; junction bases left unmatched: 6. Germline V gives CDR1 KGHSY, CDR2 FQNENV. This chain's CDR3 is CASSQESGTGNQPQHF. CDR3 nucleotides: TGTGCCAGCAGCCAAGAGTCCGGGACAGGCAATCAGCCCCAGCATTTT.

There are a few counts of this clone. The chain has TRBV5-1 and TRBJ1-2; D is perhaps TRBD1 (5 bases). Germline CDR1 reads SGHRS; CDR2 reads YFSETQ. CDR3 length: 13 amino acids. Trimming pared 4 bases from V and 4 bases from J, leaving 11 bases between. In nucleotides, the CDR3 is TGCGCCAGCAGCAGGATGAGGGGCTATGGCTACACCTTC. Its translation is CASSRMRGYGYTF. The full variable domain, with the rest looked up from reference TRBV5-1 and TRBJ1-2, is KAGVTQTPRYLIKTRGQQVTLSCSPISGHRSVSWYQQTPGQGLQFLFEYFSETQRNKGNFPGRFSGRQFSNSRSEMNVSTLELGDSALYLCASSRMRGYGYTFGSGTRLTVV.

In its sample, this clone was seen once. The gene calls are TRBV30 and TRBJ2-2; 10 bases are shared with TRBD2. CDR3 length equals 16 residues. The germline V gene has CDR1 GTSNPN and CDR2 SVGIG (reference sequence). The junction had 8 bases not matched to a gene; V was cut back by 0 bases and J by 7 bases. The CDR3 reads CAWSVRAGGLVGELFF. The DNA of the CDR3 is TGTGCCTGGAGTGTACGAGCGGGAGGGTTAGTCGGGGAGCTGTTTTTT.

The rearrangement links TRBV2 to TRBJ2-5, with TRBD2 as a possible D gene (6 bases). The CDR3 runs 10 residues. Germline lookup yields CDR1 SNHLY and CDR2 FYNNEI. V was pared by 5 bases and J by 10 bases, with 8 bases between. The CDR3 bases are TGTGCCAGCAGTTGGGAGGACCAGTACTTC. This encodes CASSWEDQYF.

This chain connects TRBV27 to TRBJ2-5; 8 bases map to TRBD2. Trimming removed 6 bases from V and 4 bases from J; junction bases left unmatched: 7. Germline V gene sequence: CDR1 MNHEY, CDR2 SMNVEV (reference sequence). CDR3 size: 14 residues. The CDR3 nucleotides are TGTGCCAGCAGAAAGGGGACTAGGCTAGAGACCCAGTACTTC. This sequence encodes CASRKGTRLETQYF.